The entry that follows covers one T cell receptor (beta chain) sequence. Its antigen is not identified. The entry originates in a study of beta chain features in type 1 diabetes. Study findings and constraints: Shorter TCRB CDR3s, moderately but significantly so, marked every one of the four CD4+ subsets in Type 1 diabetes patients. In patients and controls equally, PCR might favor templates that are shorter.

Investigators reverse transcribed all isolated RNA, so they sequenced expressed TCRB transcripts. Produced via immunoSEQ multiplex PCR; TCRdb's table is partial and in-frame only. The sample shows around 250,000 clones, approximately 15% of them seen only once. J lost 2 bases, V lost 9 bases, and 5 bases had no gene match. The CDR3 covers 16 residues. The germline CDR1 and CDR2 sequences are SNHLY and FYNNEI. The sequencing sample was made of naive CD4+ T cells from blood. The sequence was obtained from a man aged 30 to 39 with type 1 diabetes. V gene TRBV2 combines with J gene TRBJ2-6; 12 bases fit TRBD2. The CDR3, as DNA: TGTGCCAGGACTAGCGGGAGCGATCCTGGGGCCAACGTCCTGACTTTC. Amino acid sequence: CARTSGSDPGANVLTF.